This TCR beta chain was captured in a study of T cell responses to AZD1222 COVID-19 vaccine. Study-wide results and limits: White British donors predominated, females outnumbered males, and clonal diversity was possibly underestimated.

Here immunoSEQ multiplex PCR was the method, and the copy in TCRdb shows in-frame clones only, minus some. The sample records about 190,000 clones, approximately 90% being singletons. For this clone: No antigen is known for it.

Germline CDR1 LNHNV, CDR2 YYDKDF (reference sequence). V trimming: 2 bases; J trimming: 6 bases; junction bases outside the gene matches: 2. CDR3 length: 15 residues. This clonotype was obtained from an adult in good health. Sequenced here: peripheral blood, sampled on day 0 of AZD1222 vaccination. The chain links TRBV15 to TRBJ2-7; 15 bases match TRBD2. CDR3: CATSRKGLAGGEQYF. CDR3 coding DNA: TGTGCCACCAGCAGAAAGGGACTAGCGGGAGGCGAGCAGTACTTC. The full variable domain, its missing parts supplied by reference TRBV15 and TRBJ2-7, is DAMVIQNPRYQVTQFGKPVTLSCSQTLNHNVMYWYQQKSSQAPKLLFHYYDKDFNNEADTPDNFQSRRPNTSFCFLDIRSPGLGDTAMYLCATSRKGLAGGEQYFGPGTRLTVT.